The 20 T cell receptor beta chains below were found in one sample sequenced in a study of shared clonotypes between healthy human individuals. Here immunoSEQ multiplex PCR was the method, and the copy in TCRdb shows in-frame clones only, minus some. The sample has some 1.5 million clones; 95% to 99% are singletons. Sequencing used naive CD4+ T cells sorted from blood. Subset given: CD45RA+ positively selected. These receptors came from a man aged 30 to 45 in good health.

The chain carries TRBV30 and TRBJ1-1, with unresolved D. This CDR3 has 10 residues. Germline V gives CDR1 GTSNPN, CDR2 SVGIG (reference sequence). The germline V and J ends were trimmed by 4 bases and 11 bases, with 11 bases remaining between them. The CDR3 DNA sequence: TGTGCCTGGATTTACCACAAGGCTTTCTTT. Protein product: CAWIYHKAFF.

Only one count was recorded for this clone. This chain joins TRBV6-5 and TRBJ2-1; 13 nucleotides agree with TRBD2. CDR3 length: 14 amino acids. Germline V CDR1 and CDR2: MNHEY, SVGAGI. Trimming took 2 bases from V and 13 from J; bases not matched to a gene: 5. The CDR3 DNA is TGTGCCAGCAGTTACGGACTAGCGGGAGATATCCAGTTCTTC. This gives the protein CASSYGLAGDIQFF.

The chain combines TRBV7-3 with TRBJ2-3, with 8 bases identical to TRBD1. Germline CDR1 is SGHTA and CDR2 is FQGTGA. J was trimmed by 1 base and V by 3 bases; bases with no gene match: 3. The CDR3 has 15 residues. The CDR3 bases are TGTGCCAGCAGCTTCGACAGGGGACGCACAGATACGCAGTATTTT. Translating it yields CASSFDRGRTDTQYF.

The rearrangement links TRBV7-9 to TRBJ1-1, with D perhaps TRBD1 (5 bases). Trimming pared 2 bases from V and 0 bases from J, leaving 13 bases between. The CDR3 is 16 amino acids. Germline V CDR1 and CDR2: SEHNR, FQNEAQ (reference sequence). For the CDR3, the DNA is TGTGCCAGCAGCTTAAGAAGGGTAGGGGTGAACACTGAAGCTTTCTTT. Amino acid sequence: CASSLRRVGVNTEAFF.

This sequence joins TRBV7-9 and TRBJ2-1; TRBD2 aligns across 9 bases. In germline, CDR1 is SEHNR, CDR2 FQNEAQ (reference sequence). Losses at the gene ends were 5 bases for V and 1 base for J; bases not matched to a gene: 15. The CDR3 loop spans 19 amino acids. The CDR3 spells CASSKWALAGKLSYNEQFF. For the CDR3, the DNA is TGTGCCAGCAGCAAATGGGCGCTAGCGGGAAAACTGTCCTACAATGAGCAGTTCTTC.

The V and J genes are TRBV5-1 and TRBJ1-3; unclear D gene. This CDR3 comprises 16 residues. The V and J ends lost 0 bases and 0 bases respectively, with 10 bases between them. CDR1 is SGHRS and CDR2 is YFSETQ in the germline V gene. The CDR3 protein is CASSLAGVPSGNTIYF. The CDR3 DNA reads as TGCGCCAGCAGCTTGGCCGGGGTTCCCTCTGGAAACACCATATATTTT.

As to this clone: At the DNA level, this CDR3 is encoded by other sequences in the same sample as well. The chain carries TRBV6-6 and TRBJ1-1, with 8 bases matching TRBD1. The trim removed 3 bases at V and 2 bases at J, leaving 5 bases unmatched. The CDR3 runs to 15 residues. The germline gives CDR1 MNHNY, CDR2 SVGAGI (reference sequence). The DNA of the CDR3 is TGTGCCAGCAGTTATAGGACAGGGACTAACACTGAAGCTTTCTTT. The encoded protein is CASSYRTGTNTEAFF.

This sequence joins TRBV7-3 and TRBJ2-1, with D perhaps TRBD2 (6 bases). Per the germline V gene, CDR1 is SGHTA and CDR2 is FQGTGA. The CDR3 is made up of 14 amino acids. The V gene lost 5 bases and the J gene lost 7 bases, with 15 bases spanning the gap. CDR3 sequence reads: CASSGEDKWNEQFF. In DNA, the CDR3 is TGTGCCAGCAGCGGGGAGGACAAGTGGAATGAGCAGTTCTTC.

The J gene is TRBJ1-1, the V gene TRBV29-1; TRBD1 agrees at 7 bases. V lost 6 bases, J lost 6 bases, and 7 bases stayed unmatched. The CDR3 runs to 12 residues. Germline-derived CDR1 and CDR2 are SQVTM and ANQGSEA. The CDR3 coding sequence is TGCAGCGTAGTCCGAGGACAGGCTGAAGCTTTCTTT. Encoded protein: CSVVRGQAEAFF.

The chain couples TRBV19 to TRBJ2-7; 10 bases match TRBD2. Trimming at V came to 4 bases and at J to 3 bases, leaving 6 bases not matched to a gene. In germline, CDR1 is LNHDA, CDR2 SQIVND (reference sequence). CDR3 size: 15 residues. The CDR3 nucleotides are TGTGCCAGTAGTAGTGGACTAGCGGATTACTACGAGCAGTACTTC. Protein sequence: CASSSGLADYYEQYF.

The chain uses TRBV5-1 and TRBJ1-1; 10 bases align to TRBD1. Losses at the gene ends were 3 bases for V and 4 bases for J; bases not matched to a gene: 3. The germline V gene encodes CDR1 SGHRS and CDR2 YFSETQ. The CDR3 runs 14 residues. The CDR3 protein is CASSSGQGFTEAFF. The CDR3 DNA sequence: TGCGCCAGCAGCTCGGGACAGGGGTTCACTGAAGCTTTCTTT.

This chain connects TRBV5-4 to TRBJ2-5; 8 bases are shared with TRBD1. Trimming at V came to 5 bases and at J to 4 bases, leaving 7 bases not matched to a gene. Germline V gives CDR1 SGHNT, CDR2 YYREEE (reference sequence). The CDR3 runs to 14 residues. The CDR3 sequence is CASREGQGPETQYF. As DNA, the CDR3 is TGTGCCAGCAGAGAAGGACAGGGCCCAGAGACCCAGTACTTC.

This clone came up once. J is TRBJ2-3 and V is TRBV10-2; 10 nucleotides align to TRBD2. V lost 4 bases to trimming and J lost 1 base; unmatched junction nucleotides: 5. The CDR3 sequence is 16 residues long. CDR1 is WSHSY and CDR2 is SAAADI in the germline V gene. CDR3 region: CASSATGLAGTDTQYF. The CDR3 DNA sequence: TGCGCCAGCAGTGCGACAGGACTAGCGGGCACAGATACGCAGTATTTT.

The rearrangement joins TRBV30 to TRBJ2-7; 9 positions agree with TRBD2. Germline CDR1 is GTSNPN and CDR2 is SVGIG (reference sequence). This CDR3 comprises 14 residues. Germline trimming cut 4 bases from V and 1 base from J; bases unmatched to any gene: 5. The CDR3: CAWNLAGKSYEQYF. For the CDR3, the DNA is TGTGCCTGGAATCTAGCGGGAAAATCCTACGAGCAGTACTTC.

The chain joins TRBV5-4 to TRBJ2-7; no reliable D call. Germline values: CDR1 SGHNT, CDR2 YYREEE (reference sequence). CDR3 length: 14 residues. V lost 0 bases, J lost 4 bases, and 11 bases lay in between. The CDR3 bases are TGTGCCAGCAGCTTGGAGGGATCATTATACGAGCAGTACTTC. This sequence encodes CASSLEGSLYEQYF.

The chain has TRBV5-4 and TRBJ2-7; 8 nucleotides line up with TRBD1. Germline CDR1 SGHNT, CDR2 YYREEE (reference sequence). The V gene end was trimmed by 3 bases and the J gene end by 1 base; junction bases not matched to a gene: 6. This CDR3 comprises 15 residues. CDR3 DNA: TGTGCCAGCAGCTCCGGACAGGGTCGATCCTACGAGCAGTACTTC. As protein: CASSSGQGRSYEQYF.

Concerning this clone: The sample contains more than one DNA sequence encoding this CDR3. This chain links TRBV2 with TRBJ2-7; TRBD1 might be the D (5 bases). The CDR3 has 12 amino acids. CDR1 and CDR2 from the germline V gene are SNHLY and FYNNEI. The germline V and J ends were trimmed by 6 bases and 2 bases, with 8 bases remaining between them. The CDR3, as DNA: TGTGCCAGCAGAGGACAAGCCTACGAGCAGTACTTC. Its protein product is CASRGQAYEQYF.

V and J are TRBV7-6 and TRBJ2-5; either TRBD1 or TRBD2 may supply D (5 bases each). The CDR3 spans 15 residues. Between the trimmed V and J ends, which lost 5 bases and 5 bases, there was a span of 18 bases. Germline V gives CDR1 SGHVS, CDR2 FNYEAQ. The CDR3 nucleotides are TGTGCCAGCAGCATCCCACGAGGGGTGGGTGAGACCCAGTACTTC. Protein sequence: CASSIPRGVGETQYF.

This clone has just one count. V and J are TRBV6-6 and TRBJ1-2; 10 bases are shared with TRBD1. Losses at the gene ends were 8 bases for V and 0 bases for J; bases not matched to a gene: 3. This CDR3 spans 14 amino acids. Germline V CDR1 and CDR2: MNHNY, SVGAGI (reference sequence). The CDR3 loop is CASQGTGANYGYTF. In DNA form, the CDR3 reads TGTGCCAGCCAGGGGACAGGGGCTAACTATGGCTACACCTTC.

This clone was counted a single time. The gene calls are TRBV2 and TRBJ2-6; D may be TRBD1 or TRBD2 (5 bases each). V shed 2 bases and J shed 16 bases, with 18 bases lying between them. Per germline, CDR1 SNHLY and CDR2 FYNNEI. The CDR3 sequence is 14 residues long. Here the CDR3 DNA reads TGTGCCAGCAGTGAAACCGGGACCCAGCTACCACTGACTTTC. Translated, it gives CASSETGTQLPLTF.